These 26 T cell receptor beta chains originate from one sample sequenced in a study of response to subunit inactivated influenza vaccine. TCRdb re-analysed the RT-PCR reads in MiXCR, keeping a single row per CDR3 protein. The top ten hold about 29% of the sample, which has under 200,000 distinct CDR3 sequences, roughly 12% seen once. A further study also used this sample, focusing on T cells expressing NK-cell markers. Per that study: UMI-tagged 5'RACE template switching yielded the TCR beta cDNA.

The sample consisted of CD8+ T cells sorted from PBMCs, taken 11 to 12 days after vaccination. All receptors come from a man aged 50 or older who received an inactivated influenza vaccine.

Concerning this clonotype: Being one base from a much bigger clone, this may be a read error. This rearrangement joins TRBV7-2 to TRBJ1-2; D call uncertain. Germline CDR1 reads SGHTA; CDR2 reads FQGNSA. V lost 7 bases to trimming and J lost 5 bases, with 14 bases between them. The CDR3 loop spans 13 amino acids. CDR3 coding DNA: TGTGCCAGCACCGGGTCGATTAAATATGGCTACACCTTC. As protein: CASTGSIKYGYTF.

The sample holds a few counts of this clonotype. The rearrangement links TRBV3-1 to TRBJ2-1; 8 nucleotides line up with TRBD1. The CDR3 has 16 residues. CDR1 is LGHDT and CDR2 is YNNKEL in the germline V gene (reference sequence). V shed 0 bases and J 3 bases; nucleotides not matched to a gene: 4. CDR3 loop: CASSQDQGQGYNEQFF. For the CDR3, the DNA is TGTGCCAGCAGCCAAGACCAAGGACAGGGCTACAATGAGCAGTTCTTC.

This rearrangement joins TRBV24-1 to TRBJ2-2, with a possible D match to TRBD2 (5 bases). Germline V gene sequence: CDR1 KGHDR, CDR2 SFDVKD. The CDR3 covers 15 residues. Deletions cut 1 base from V and 3 bases from J, with 8 bases between. CDR3 sequence reads: CATSDFGRDTGELFF. CDR3 nucleotides: TGTGCCACCAGTGATTTTGGGCGGGACACCGGGGAGCTGTTTTTT.

For the CDR3, the DNA is TGTGCCAGCAGCTTAGGGACTAGCGGGAGGCAGCAAGAGACCCAGTACTTC. It encodes CASSLGTSGRQQETQYF. The chain carries TRBV7-8 and TRBJ2-5; 14 bases align to TRBD2. Germline CDR1 is SGHVS and CDR2 is FQNEAQ. CDR3 size: 17 residues. Losses at the gene ends were 1 base for V and 2 bases for J; bases not matched to a gene: 3.

V is TRBV7-2 and J is TRBJ2-1, with TRBD2 identical over 9 bases. The germline V gene encodes CDR1 SGHTA and CDR2 FQGNSA. The CDR3 contains 14 residues. V shed 3 bases and J 8 bases; nucleotides not matched to a gene: 5. The CDR3 spells CASSFWRGGHEQFF. The CDR3 coding sequence is TGTGCCAGCAGCTTTTGGCGGGGGGGGCATGAGCAGTTCTTC. Supplemented by reference TRBV7-2 and TRBJ2-1, the full variable domain reads GAGVSQSPSNKVTEKGKDVELRCDPISGHTALYWYRQSLGQGLEFLIYFQGNSAPDKSGLPSDRFSAERTGGSVSTLTIQRTQQEDSAVYLCASSFWRGGHEQFFGPGTRLTVL.

This clonotype was counted between two and nine times. V usage is TRBV4-1 and J usage is TRBJ2-2, with D possibly matching TRBD2 (5 bases). Trimming removed 0 bases at V and 6 bases at J, with 14 bases between. The CDR3 runs to 16 residues. Germline lookup yields CDR1 MGHRA and CDR2 YSYEKL. The CDR3 DNA reads TGCGCCAGCAGCCAAGATGGAGGATCTGGGGCCGGGGAGCTGTTTTTT. Translating gives CASSQDGGSGAGELFF.

This chain joins TRBV10-3 and TRBJ2-7; maybe TRBD2 (6 bases). The CDR3 has 15 amino acids. CDR1 is ENHRY and CDR2 is SYGVKD in the germline V gene. The ends were cut back, 7 bases at V and 5 bases at J, with 21 bases in the middle. The CDR3 protein is CAITAGPPSGDEQYF. CDR3 nucleotides: TGTGCCATCACGGCCGGACCCCCTTCGGGGGACGAGCAGTACTTC.

The chain couples TRBV5-1 to TRBJ1-1, with 7 bases that match TRBD1. CDR3 length equals 16 residues. J lost 0 bases, V lost 4 bases, and 9 bases had no gene match. Germline CDR1 reads SGHRS; CDR2 reads YFSETQ. CDR3 protein: CASSPHRGLLNTEAFF. CDR3 nucleotides: TGCGCCAGCAGCCCCCATAGGGGGCTGTTGAACACTGAAGCTTTCTTT.

The V call is TRBV7-8, the J call TRBJ2-1; 10 nucleotides align to TRBD2. The CDR3 consists of 18 residues. Germline V gene lookup returns CDR1 SGHVS and CDR2 FQNEAQ. J was trimmed by 0 bases and V by 3 bases; bases with no gene match: 8. CDR3 amino acids: CASSFAVAGGSSYNEQFF. The CDR3 DNA reads as TGTGCCAGCAGCTTCGCGGTAGCGGGGGGAAGCTCCTACAATGAGCAGTTCTTC.

This clonotype was found a few times. The chain links TRBV15 to TRBJ2-7, with 9 bases lining up with TRBD2. The CDR3 consists of 15 residues. Germline V gene lookup returns CDR1 LNHNV and CDR2 YYDKDF (reference sequence). Unmatched junction bases numbered 7, after V lost 4 bases and J lost 3 bases. CDR3 sequence (DNA): TGTGCCACCAGCATTAGCGGGAGCGGTATCTACGAGCAGTACTTC. Amino acids: CATSISGSGIYEQYF.

CDR3 region: CATTVLTDLNTEAFF. CDR3 DNA: TGTGCCACCACAGTCCTCACAGATTTGAACACTGAAGCTTTCTTT. This chain joins TRBV28 and TRBJ1-1; D remains ambiguous. Per germline, CDR1 MDHEN and CDR2 SYDVKM. The V and J ends lost 10 bases and 0 bases respectively, with 18 bases between them. This CDR3 is 15 amino acids long.

In its sample, this clonotype was seen a few times. DNA for the CDR3: TGTGCCATCCGCGGGGACTACCAGACCGAGCAGTACTTC. It translates to CAIRGDYQTEQYF. This chain joins TRBV10-3 and TRBJ2-7; 7 bases match TRBD2. Germline CDR1 and CDR2: ENHRY and SYGVKD. This CDR3 has 13 amino acids. The trim removed 8 bases at V and 6 bases at J, leaving 10 bases unmatched.

V gene TRBV10-2 combines with J gene TRBJ1-2, with a tentative D call TRBD1 (6 bases). Trimming left V 6 bases short and J 5 bases short, with 16 bases between. Germline V gene sequence: CDR1 WSHSY, CDR2 SAAADI. The CDR3 covers 14 residues. CDR3 sequence: CASRAAGVGYGYTF. The CDR3 DNA reads as TGCGCCAGCAGGGCAGCAGGGGTAGGGTATGGCTACACCTTC.

V and J are TRBV7-9 and TRBJ2-3; D may be TRBD1 or TRBD2 (5 bases each). The CDR3 totals 16 residues. Germline CDR1 reads SEHNR; CDR2 reads FQNEAQ (reference sequence). Trimming cost V 5 bases and J 3 bases, with 18 bases left between them. CDR3 nucleotide sequence: TGTGCCAGCAGCGCACCCCCGGGGCGACCAACAGATACGCAGTATTTT. Amino acids: CASSAPPGRPTDTQYF.

This chain's CDR3 is CASSEGAVGGGEQYF. The CDR3 coding sequence is TGTGCCAGCAGTGAAGGGGCAGTGGGGGGGGGCGAGCAGTACTTC. This chain connects TRBV25-1 to TRBJ2-7, with 7 bases identical to TRBD2. The germline gives CDR1 MGHDK, CDR2 SYGVNS. The CDR3 spans 15 residues. After removal of 2 bases from V and 6 bases from J, the junction contained 10 bases not matched to a gene.

This chain uses TRBV28 with TRBJ2-2; D not certain. V was cut by 3 bases and J by 0 bases, with 11 bases left in between. This CDR3 has 16 amino acids. In germline, CDR1 is MDHEN, CDR2 SYDVKM. The CDR3 sequence: CASSLEADANTGELFF. The CDR3 nucleotides read TGTGCCAGCAGTTTGGAAGCAGACGCGAACACCGGGGAGCTGTTTTTT.

The chain links TRBV11-1 to TRBJ2-3, with 11 bases aligning to TRBD2. This CDR3 has 18 residues. With 3 bases clipped from V and 0 bases from J, the junction kept 8 bases outside the gene matches. Looked up from germline, CDR1 is SGHAT and CDR2 is FQDESV (reference sequence). CDR3 protein: CASSLTKLAGASTDTQYF. The DNA for the CDR3 is TGTGCCAGCAGCTTGACCAAACTAGCGGGAGCTAGCACAGATACGCAGTATTTT.

This clonotype was seen only a few times. V is TRBV5-1 and J is TRBJ2-1, with 10 bases lining up with TRBD2. V was pared by 0 bases and J by 9 bases, with 6 bases of the junction left unmatched. This CDR3 contains 15 residues. Germline CDR1 reads SGHRS; CDR2 reads YFSETQ. The CDR3 sequence: CASSLGSGGAGEQFF. In nucleotides, the CDR3 is TGCGCCAGCAGCTTGGGCAGCGGGGGGGCAGGTGAGCAGTTCTTC. Full variable domain (missing parts from reference TRBV5-1 and TRBJ2-1): KAGVTQTPRYLIKTRGQQVTLSCSPISGHRSVSWYQQTPGQGLQFLFEYFSETQRNKGNFPGRFSGRQFSNSRSEMNVSTLELGDSALYLCASSLGSGGAGEQFFGPGTRLTVL.

The chain combines TRBV28 with TRBJ1-5; 10 bases fit TRBD1. Unmatched junction bases numbered 9, after V lost 6 bases and J lost 7 bases. The germline gives CDR1 MDHEN, CDR2 SYDVKM. The CDR3 runs 15 residues. CDR3 nucleotides: TGTGCCAGCAGCCTGGCAGGGACAGGGGCCCAGCCCCAGCATTTT. Its protein product is CASSLAGTGAQPQHF.

This clonotype has only a few counts. The CDR3 DNA follows: TGCAGTGCTAGAGATCTTGCGCGGGGCTCCTACGAGCAGTACTTC. Its translation: CSARDLARGSYEQYF. The chain recombines TRBV20-1 with TRBJ2-7, with a tentative D call TRBD2 (6 bases). The CDR3 covers 15 residues. The germline CDR1 and CDR2 sequences are DFQATT and SNEGSKA (reference sequence). The V end lost 0 bases, the J end lost 0 bases, and 12 bases lay between the germline ends.

This clonotype was recorded a few times. This chain links TRBV6-1 with TRBJ1-5; tentative D call: TRBD1 (6 bases). The CDR3 is made up of 15 amino acids. Trimming removed 1 base from V and 9 bases from J, with 16 bases in between. Per the germline V gene, CDR1 is MNHNS and CDR2 is SASEGT. The CDR3 loop reads CASSEGPGAYPPQHF. The CDR3 bases are TGTGCCAGCAGTGAAGGTCCGGGGGCATATCCGCCCCAGCATTTT.

This clonotype was detected many times. The genes are TRBV4-3 and TRBJ1-4; D may be TRBD1 (6 bases). The CDR3 length is 17 residues. Trimming took off 0 bases at V and 8 bases at J, with 19 bases between the two ends. Germline V gene lookup returns CDR1 LGHNA and CDR2 YSLEER. Here the CDR3 DNA reads TGCGCCAGCAGCCAAGACCCCAAGGTCACAGGGTGGGAAAAACTGTTTTTT. Its translation: CASSQDPKVTGWEKLFF.

The V call is TRBV10-3, the J call TRBJ2-1; D possibly uses TRBD1 or TRBD2 (5 bases each). V was clipped by 7 bases and J by 9 bases, with 13 bases between them. Germline values: CDR1 ENHRY, CDR2 SYGVKD. The CDR3 extends over 12 amino acids. The CDR3 nucleotides read TGTGCCATCAAGGGACCCTCGGGTGAGCAGTTCTTC. Encoded protein: CAIKGPSGEQFF.

This clonotype has more than one count but fewer than ten. The rearrangement joins TRBV7-8 to TRBJ2-2; D is undetermined. The germline V and J ends were trimmed by 3 bases and 9 bases, with 11 bases remaining between them. There are 13 residues in the CDR3. Germline assignment: CDR1 SGHVS and CDR2 FQNEAQ. The CDR3 DNA is TGTGCCAGCAGCTTTTTTGGTGGTCGGGAGCTGTTTTTT. Translating it yields CASSFFGGRELFF. Complete variable domain (other parts from reference TRBV7-8 and TRBJ2-2): GAGVSQSPRYKVAKRGQDVALRCDPISGHVSLFWYQQALGQGPEFLTYFQNEAQLDKSGLPSDRFFAERPEGSVSTLKIQRTQQEDSAVYLCASSFFGGRELFFGEGSRLTVL.

The chain is built from TRBV29-1 and TRBJ1-2; D unresolved. The CDR3 consists of 15 residues. V was trimmed by 5 bases and J by 1 base, leaving 17 bases between them. The V gene's germline CDR1 is SQVTM and CDR2 ANQGSEA. The chain's CDR3 is CSVWTDGWGNYGYTF. The CDR3 DNA sequence: TGCAGCGTTTGGACGGACGGGTGGGGTAACTATGGCTACACCTTC. The full variable domain, its missing parts supplied by reference TRBV29-1 and TRBJ1-2, is SAVISQKPSRDICQRGTSLTIQCQVDSQVTMMFWYRQQPGQSLTLIATANQGSEATYESGFVIDKFPISRPNLTFSTLTVSNMSPEDSSIYLCSVWTDGWGNYGYTFGSGTRLTVV.

The CDR3 DNA reads TGTGCCAGCAGTCCAGTTATGAACACTGAAGCTTTCTTT. It translates to CASSPVMNTEAFF. The genes are TRBV27 and TRBJ1-1; D is undetermined. V lost 5 bases, J lost 0 bases, and 7 bases lay in between. Germline assignment: CDR1 MNHEY and CDR2 SMNVEV (reference sequence). The CDR3 is 13 amino acids.